The 9 T cell receptor beta chains below were found in one sample sequenced in a study of beta chain features in type 1 diabetes. No antigen is known for these receptors. Expressed TCRB transcripts were sequenced because the entire RNA isolate underwent reverse transcription. TCRdb keeps only in-frame clones here, not all; method: immunoSEQ multiplex PCR. Of a few hundred thousand clones listed, around 24% are singletons. General study points: In all four CD4+ subsets, TCRB CDR3 length was significantly, moderately reduced in type 1 diabetes.

Material: naive CD4+ T cells from blood. The origin of the receptors is a woman in her 30s with type 1 diabetes.

The V call is TRBV5-1, the J call TRBJ2-6; D is unresolved. The V gene lost 4 bases and the J gene lost 1 base, with 12 bases spanning the gap. The germline V gene encodes CDR1 SGHRS and CDR2 YFSETQ. The CDR3 totals 16 residues. The CDR3 reads CASSGTKTSGANVLTF. The CDR3 DNA follows: TGCGCCAGCAGCGGAACAAAGACTTCTGGGGCCAACGTCCTGACTTTC.

As DNA, the CDR3 is TGTGCCAGCAGCTTAGCGCGACAGGGGCGAACTGAAGCTTTCTTT. It yields the protein CASSLARQGRTEAFF. This sequence joins TRBV7-9 and TRBJ1-1; TRBD1 aligns across 8 bases. The V and J ends lost 0 bases and 5 bases, in that order; junction bases with no gene match: 5. This CDR3 region has 15 residues. Germline lookup yields CDR1 SEHNR and CDR2 FQNEAQ (reference sequence).

This chain connects TRBV29-1 to TRBJ2-1, with D possibly matching TRBD2 (6 bases). V lost 1 base to trimming and J lost 5 bases, with 9 bases between them. Germline V gene sequence: CDR1 SQVTM, CDR2 ANQGSEA. The CDR3 runs to 13 residues. The CDR3 nucleotides are TGCAGCGTTGAAGGCGGGGACCACAATGAGCAGTTCTTC. Protein: CSVEGGDHNEQFF.

This rearrangement joins TRBV7-3 to TRBJ2-5; 11 nucleotides line up with TRBD2. The CDR3 is made up of 17 amino acids. The V gene's germline CDR1 is SGHTA and CDR2 FQGTGA. V dropped 0 bases and J dropped 0; count of bases not matched to a gene: 3. CDR3 DNA sequence: TGTGCCAGCAGCTTAACCGGGACTAGCGGAAACCAAGAGACCCAGTACTTC. Amino acids: CASSLTGTSGNQETQYF.

This clone was picked up a small number of times. This sequence joins TRBV7-9 and TRBJ2-7; tentative D call: TRBD2 (7 bases). V was cut by 4 bases and J by 7 bases, with 17 bases left in between. The germline CDR1 and CDR2 sequences are SEHNR and FQNEAQ (reference sequence). The length of the CDR3 is 14 residues. In nucleotides, the CDR3 is TGTGCCAGCAGCTCCAGCGAAGGGGGGGAAGAGCAGTACTTC. Translation: CASSSSEGGEEQYF.

The V call is TRBV9, the J call TRBJ2-4; TRBD2 matches 10 bases. The CDR3 has 16 amino acids. The V gene end was trimmed by 0 bases and the J gene end by 3 bases; junction bases not matched to a gene: 3. Germline-derived CDR1 and CDR2 are SGDLS and YYNGEE. CDR3 DNA: TGTGCCAGCAGCGTAGGGGCTAGCGGGAGCAAAAACATTCAGTACTTC. It specifies CASSVGASGSKNIQYF.

The chain combines TRBV5-6 with TRBJ2-7, with 7 positions matching TRBD2. Germline-derived CDR1 and CDR2 are SGHDT and YYEEEE. The junction had 11 bases not matched to a gene; V was cut back by 2 bases and J by 3 bases. This CDR3 has 16 amino acids. CDR3 nucleotide sequence: TGTGCCAGCAGCTTACCCCTTAGCGGGTGGAACTACGAGCAGTACTTC. Amino acids: CASSLPLSGWNYEQYF.

The rearrangement joins TRBV10-3 to TRBJ2-7, with 10 nucleotides matching TRBD1. This CDR3 has 14 amino acids. Germline-derived CDR1 and CDR2 are ENHRY and SYGVKD. Trimming removed 6 bases from V and 7 bases from J; junction bases left unmatched: 9. The CDR3 loop is CAIRTGTGEREQYF. In DNA, the CDR3 is TGTGCCATCAGAACCGGGACAGGGGAGCGGGAGCAGTACTTC.

This clone turned up a few times. No conserved phenylalanine or tryptophan is present at the end of the CDR3, so a read error is the likely explanation. The limits of the CDR3 on the DNA are not certain, so only TCRdb's listed CDR3 is given. The chain carries TRBV30 and TRBJ1-5. The CDR3 length equals 8 residues, ends included. CDR1 is GTSNPN and CDR2 is SVGIG in the germline V gene (reference sequence). The CDR3 sequence is CAWDEELV.